The sequence of this T cell receptor beta chain was determined in a study of blood T cell repertoires in COVID-19. This clone was counted a single time. Trimming took 0 bases from V and 4 from J, leaving 12 bases between them. CDR3 length equals 14 residues. The germline CDR1 and CDR2 sequences are GTSNPN and SVGIG (reference sequence). Per the authors' pipeline: Amplification with reference gene primers provided the estimates of nucleated cell counts. Produced via immunoSEQ multiplex PCR; TCRdb's table is partial and in-frame only. That table furnishes V, J and clone size, whereas the DNA furnished D and trimming. This table holds hundreds of thousands of clones, around 79% found once.

Sequencing was performed on peripheral blood. The rearrangement uses TRBV30 and TRBJ1-2; D unresolved. The origin of this receptor is a woman older than 75 with acute or convalescent COVID-19. As DNA, the CDR3 is TGTGCCTGGAGTGTACTGAAGGGAGTCTATGGCTACACCTTC. Protein sequence: CAWSVLKGVYGYTF.